The 17 T cell receptor beta chains in this list originate from one sample, sequenced in a study of blood T cell repertoires in COVID-19. Repertoires were generated with immunoSEQ multiplex PCR, while TCRdb's copy carries only in-frame clones and drops some. The sample has a few hundred thousand clones, about 87% seen once. The sequencing input was peripheral blood. These receptors were taken from a human donor in a cohort sampled during active COVID-19.

The V and J genes are TRBV6-5 and TRBJ2-7, with TRBD1 matching 7 bases. Unmatched junction bases numbered 4, after V lost 2 bases and J lost 0 bases. The CDR3 sequence is 15 residues long. The germline V gene encodes CDR1 MNHEY and CDR2 SVGAGI. The CDR3 protein is CASSYGQESSYEQYF. For the CDR3, the DNA is TGTGCCAGCAGTTACGGACAGGAGAGCTCCTACGAGCAGTACTTC.

The V call is TRBV5-6, the J call TRBJ2-1; TRBD1 aligns across 7 bases. From germline, CDR1 is SGHDT and CDR2 YYEEEE. This CDR3 is built from 16 residues. The junction had 11 bases not matched to a gene; V was cut back by 6 bases and J by 2 bases. CDR3 coding DNA: TGTGCCAGCAACTCTGACGGGCAGGGGGCCTACAATGAGCAGTTCTTC. Translation: CASNSDGQGAYNEQFF.

This clone was counted between two and nine times. V gene TRBV29-1 combines with J gene TRBJ2-1; TRBD2 matches at 8 bases. V was pared by 6 bases and J by 7 bases, with 8 bases of the junction left unmatched. Germline-derived CDR1 and CDR2 are SQVTM and ANQGSEA. The CDR3 totals 13 residues. The CDR3, as DNA: TGCAGCGTGACCGGGACTAGTCGGAATGAGCAGTTCTTC. Protein sequence: CSVTGTSRNEQFF.

This chain links TRBV5-4 with TRBJ1-4, with D perhaps TRBD1 (6 bases). The CDR3 is made up of 13 amino acids. Germline V CDR1 and CDR2: SGHNT, YYREEE (reference sequence). The V gene lost 4 bases and the J gene lost 7 bases, with 11 bases spanning the gap. The CDR3 here is CASSPRGSEKLFF. CDR3 coding DNA: TGTGCCAGCAGCCCCAGGGGTAGTGAAAAACTGTTTTTT.

This rearrangement joins TRBV29-1 to TRBJ2-2; 9 positions agree with TRBD2. CDR3 length: 21 amino acids. The V segment lost 2 bases and the J segment 1 base; nucleotides outside the gene matches: 20. CDR1 is SQVTM and CDR2 is ANQGSEA in the germline V gene. The CDR3 DNA is TGCAGCGTTGAAATTCTTCTGACCGGTAGTAGCGGGGGCTGGAACACCGGGGAGCTGTTTTTT. Protein sequence: CSVEILLTGSSGGWNTGELFF.

The chain couples TRBV7-9 to TRBJ2-7, with unresolved D. Germline loops: CDR1 SEHNR, CDR2 FQNEAQ (reference sequence). This CDR3 is 14 amino acids long. V lost 3 bases and J 2 bases, leaving 11 bases between the germline ends. The CDR3 loop is CASSFVSRAYEQYF. CDR3 nucleotides: TGTGCCAGCAGCTTTGTATCGCGCGCCTACGAGCAGTACTTC.

The chain links TRBV3-1 (or the pseudogene TRBV3-2) to TRBJ2-7; 9 bases align to TRBD2. This CDR3 is built from 15 residues. Germline V gene data show CDR1 as LGHDT and CDR2 as YNNKEL (reference sequence). With V trimmed by 1 base and J by 8 bases, 9 bases remained unmatched. The DNA of the CDR3 is TGTGCCAGCAGCCAAGTCCGAGCGGGGGGCAGCAAGCAGTACTTC. Its protein product is CASSQVRAGGSKQYF.

The chain joins TRBV5-1 to TRBJ2-6; the match to TRBD1 covers 8 bases. Germline assignment: CDR1 SGHRS and CDR2 YFSETQ. This CDR3 contains 17 residues. Losses at the gene ends were 4 bases for V and 3 bases for J; bases not matched to a gene: 9. In DNA form, the CDR3 reads TGCGCCAGCAGCCCGGGGACAGGCCGGGTTGGGGCCAACGTCCTGACTTTC. Its protein product is CASSPGTGRVGANVLTF.

The chain combines TRBV5-1 with TRBJ2-3; unclear D gene. CDR1 and CDR2 (germline): SGHRS, YFSETQ. The length of the CDR3 is 14 residues. Trimming pared 5 bases from V and 0 bases from J, leaving 10 bases between. The CDR3 bases are TGCGCCAGCAGGGTCGGGTCTAGCACAGATACGCAGTATTTT. Protein product: CASRVGSSTDTQYF.

This clone was picked up one time. The rearrangement joins TRBV3-1 (or the pseudogene TRBV3-2) to TRBJ1-6; weak D call: TRBD1 (5 bases). There are 13 residues in the CDR3. The germline V and J ends were trimmed by 5 bases and 9 bases, with 11 bases remaining between them. Germline CDR1 is LGHDT and CDR2 is YNNKEL (reference sequence). CDR3 in DNA: TGTGCCAGCAGCGCAGGGTACAGTTCACCCCTCCACTTT. Amino acids: CASSAGYSSPLHF.

V and J are TRBV9 and TRBJ2-2; TRBD2 is a possible D gene (5 bases). CDR1 is SGDLS, CDR2 YYNGEE, per germline. This CDR3 region has 12 residues. Trimming took off 3 bases at V and 7 bases at J, with 7 bases between the two ends. The CDR3 protein is CASSAEGGELFF. In DNA, the CDR3 is TGTGCCAGCAGCGCAGAGGGCGGGGAGCTGTTTTTT.

The chain recombines TRBV5-1 with TRBJ1-6, with 8 bases aligning to TRBD1. V trimming: 1 base; J trimming: 5 bases; junction bases outside the gene matches: 2. CDR1 and CDR2 (germline): SGHRS, YFSETQ. The CDR3 runs to 15 residues. The CDR3 DNA follows: TGCGCCAGCAGCTTGACGACAGGGGATAATTCACCCCTCCACTTT. Amino acids: CASSLTTGDNSPLHF. Full variable domain (missing parts from reference TRBV5-1 and TRBJ1-6): KAGVTQTPRYLIKTRGQQVTLSCSPISGHRSVSWYQQTPGQGLQFLFEYFSETQRNKGNFPGRFSGRQFSNSRSEMNVSTLELGDSALYLCASSLTTGDNSPLHFGNGTRLTVT.

This clone appeared once. This chain joins TRBV11-2 and TRBJ2-6, with unresolved D. Trimming shortened V by 4 bases and J by 2 bases, and 6 bases separated the two germline ends. The CDR3 totals 14 residues. CDR1 SGHAT and CDR2 FQNNGV come from the germline V gene. CDR3 sequence reads: CASSSFAGANVLTF. The CDR3 DNA is TGTGCCAGCAGCTCCTTTGCTGGGGCCAACGTCCTGACTTTC.

This sequence joins TRBV29-1 and TRBJ1-2; D gene unclear. The V end lost 0 bases, the J end lost 4 bases, and 12 bases lay between the germline ends. CDR3 length equals 14 residues. Germline V gene data show CDR1 as SQVTM and CDR2 as ANQGSEA. CDR3 in amino acids: CSVEEYIPPYGYTF. CDR3 sequence (DNA): TGCAGCGTTGAAGAATATATCCCTCCCTATGGCTACACCTTC.

This clone was seen once. The chain carries TRBV19 and TRBJ2-6, with a tentative D call TRBD1 (6 bases). The V end lost 9 bases, the J end lost 7 bases, and 16 bases lay between the germline ends. CDR1 is LNHDA and CDR2 is SQIVND in the germline V gene (reference sequence). The CDR3 totals 14 residues. DNA for the CDR3: TGTGCCAGCCAGGGGTCTCTGAGCGCCAACGTCCTGACTTTC. Translated, it gives CASQGSLSANVLTF.

The chain recombines TRBV19 with TRBJ2-7, with TRBD2 matching over 8 bases. V dropped 4 bases and J dropped 2; count of bases not matched to a gene: 4. Looked up from germline, CDR1 is LNHDA and CDR2 is SQIVND (reference sequence). This CDR3 spans 14 amino acids. The CDR3 DNA reads TGTGCCAGTAGTAAGCCGGGACTAGCCTACGAGCAGTACTTC. Translation gives CASSKPGLAYEQYF.

DNA for the CDR3: TGTGCCAGCAGTCCGACAGGTCTCTTTTCTGGGGCCAACGTCCTGACTTTC. Protein sequence: CASSPTGLFSGANVLTF. The chain couples TRBV28 to TRBJ2-6; weak D call: TRBD1 (6 bases). This CDR3 has 17 amino acids. Trimming shortened V by 5 bases and J by 1 base, and 15 bases separated the two germline ends. Germline V gene sequence: CDR1 MDHEN, CDR2 SYDVKM.